The next 3 T cell receptor beta chains were all read from a single sample in a study of blood T cell repertoires in COVID-19. Produced via immunoSEQ multiplex PCR; TCRdb's table is partial and in-frame only. The profile shows 100,000 to 150,000 clones, roughly nine tenths of them singletons. Source material: peripheral blood. Every receptor here comes from a man between 45 and 60 years old with active COVID-19.

The chain couples TRBV7-3 to TRBJ2-1, with 11 positions matching TRBD2. J was trimmed by 8 bases and V by 5 bases; bases with no gene match: 11. The CDR3 is 16 amino acids. Germline V gene lookup returns CDR1 SGHTA and CDR2 FQGTGA. As DNA, the CDR3 is TGTGCCAGCAGCCTTGAATCTAGCGGGGGGTTCTATGAGCAGTTCTTC. Amino acid sequence: CASSLESSGGFYEQFF.

CDR3 nucleotide sequence: TGTGCCAGCAGACCACAGATAAATAGCAATCAGCCCCAGCATTTT. It translates to CASRPQINSNQPQHF. The J gene is TRBJ1-5, the V gene TRBV6-5, with D unresolved. Deletions cut 6 bases from V and 0 bases from J, with 12 bases between. CDR1 is MNHEY, CDR2 SVGAGI, per germline. There are 15 residues in the CDR3.

The V gene is TRBV21-1, the J gene TRBJ2-1; whether TRBD2, the table's D call, matches the DNA was not checked. TRBV21-1 is a pseudogene. The length of the CDR3 is 17 residues. For the CDR3, the DNA is TGTGCCAGCAGCAAAGGGTCTAGCCCCTTCTCCTACAATGAGCAGTTCTTC. Protein product: CASSKGSSPFSYNEQFF.